The clone carrying this T cell receptor beta chain was found many times. The sample holds other DNA sequences that translate to the same CDR3. Generated by immunoSEQ multiplex PCR, the TCRdb table keeps only in-frame clones and is missing some. The table shows hundreds of thousands of clones, with 60% to 75% occurring only once. The sample originates from a study of shared clonotypes between healthy human individuals. The CDR3 consists of 15 residues. V was pared by 4 bases and J by 4 bases, with 8 bases of the junction left unmatched. The germline gives CDR1 SGHRS, CDR2 YFSETQ. Sequenced sample: memory CD4+ T cells sorted from blood. The subset is: CD45RA-negative fraction. This clonotype originated in a woman under 40 in good health. This chain links TRBV5-1 with TRBJ2-1, with 7 bases lining up with TRBD2. CDR3 region: CASSKDSSGYNEQFF. The CDR3, as DNA: TGCGCCAGCAGCAAAGATTCTAGCGGATACAATGAGCAGTTCTTC.